These 21 T cell receptor beta chains were sequenced from one sample in a study of cytotoxic CD8 clonotypes in ibrutinib-treated CLL. Clones were sequenced by immunoSEQ multiplex PCR, and TCRdb holds only the in-frame ones, with some missing. The table includes over 25,000 clones, 76% detected once. The sequencing used PBMCs, collected after 36 months of ibrutinib treatment. The origin of the receptors is a human donor with chronic lymphocytic leukemia.

This chain connects TRBV7-9 to TRBJ2-7; D may be TRBD2 (6 bases). CDR1 and CDR2 from the germline V gene are SEHNR and FQNEAQ (reference sequence). The length of the CDR3 is 15 residues. Trimming took 1 base from V and 5 from J, leaving 15 bases between them. DNA for the CDR3: TGTGCCAGCAGCTTAGTAGAGGTTAGCGGAGACGAGCAGTACTTC. This translates into CASSLVEVSGDEQYF.

The chain employs TRBV7-3 and TRBJ1-1; 8 nucleotides match TRBD1. V gave up 1 base and J gave up 1 base; unmatched junction bases: 8. The CDR3 extends over 17 amino acids. Germline CDR1 reads SGHTA; CDR2 reads FQGTGA. The CDR3 bases are TGTGCCAGCAGCTTAAGAGGTTCTCAGGGGGCGAACACTGAAGCTTTCTTT. The encoded protein is CASSLRGSQGANTEAFF.

Comment on this clone: With a far larger clone one base away, a read error is the likely cause. The chain combines TRBV4-3 with TRBJ1-2; perhaps TRBD1 as D (5 bases). Trimming took 5 bases from V and 4 from J, leaving 11 bases between them. Germline loops: CDR1 LGHNA, CDR2 YSLEER. This CDR3 is built from 13 residues. The CDR3 nucleotides are TGCGCCAGCAGCTTGACGGGGGGCTATGGCTACACCTTC. Amino acids: CASSLTGGYGYTF.

The CDR3 nucleotides are TGTGCCAGCAGTACAGGGGGCGAAGCTTTCTTT. Residues: CASSTGGEAFF. J is TRBJ1-1 and V is TRBV6-6; TRBD1 matches 9 bases. CDR3 length: 11 amino acids. Germline assignment: CDR1 MNHNY and CDR2 SVGAGI (reference sequence). V was clipped by 5 bases and J by 8 bases; unmatched bases: 0.

The CDR3: CASSAQGQVYGYTF. The CDR3 DNA reads as TGTGCCAGCAGCGCTCAGGGACAGGTCTATGGCTACACCTTC. V is TRBV9 and J is TRBJ1-2, with 8 positions matching TRBD1. This CDR3 is 14 amino acids long. V lost 3 bases and J lost 4; bases outside the gene matches: 5. The germline V gene has CDR1 SGDLS and CDR2 YYNGEE.

This clone occurred once. This chain connects TRBV18 to TRBJ1-2, with 9 nucleotides matching TRBD1. This CDR3 region has 17 residues. CDR1 is KGHSH, CDR2 LQKENI, per germline. Trimming at V came to 2 bases and at J to 8 bases, leaving 15 bases not matched to a gene. CDR3 coding DNA: TGTGCCAGCTCACCAGACGGGACAGGGAGAGGAGGAGGCGGCTACACCTTC. Protein: CASSPDGTGRGGGGYTF.

The chain has TRBV7-2 and TRBJ1-2; D gene unclear. Germline V gene data show CDR1 as SGHTA and CDR2 as FQGNSA. With 3 bases removed from V and 6 bases from J, the gap between germline ends came to 11 bases. The CDR3 spans 13 residues. In DNA, the CDR3 is TGTGCCAGCAGCTTGCAAACCAGCCATGGCTACACCTTC. It translates to CASSLQTSHGYTF. Together with reference TRBV7-2 and TRBJ1-2, the CDR3 gives the full variable domain: GAGVSQSPSNKVTEKGKDVELRCDPISGHTALYWYRQSLGQGLEFLIYFQGNSAPDKSGLPSDRFSAERTGGSVSTLTIQRTQQEDSAVYLCASSLQTSHGYTFGSGTRLTVV.

This chain uses TRBV10-3 with TRBJ2-7; 8 bases agree with TRBD1. Germline CDR1 ENHRY, CDR2 SYGVKD. J gave up 4 bases and V 6 bases, and 11 bases lay outside the gene matches. The CDR3 is made up of 15 amino acids. The chain's CDR3 is CAISPGQGSSYEQYF. DNA for the CDR3: TGTGCCATCAGCCCCGGACAGGGATCATCTTACGAGCAGTACTTC.

This clone was counted a few times. This rearrangement joins TRBV4-1 to TRBJ2-5, with D tentatively TRBD1 (7 bases). This CDR3 comprises 13 residues. Germline V gene data show CDR1 as MGHRA and CDR2 as YSYEKL. V lost 7 bases and J 4 bases, leaving 13 bases between the germline ends. The CDR3 nucleotides read TGCGCCAGCACTGGAGGGGGCGGAGAGACCCAGTACTTC. Translation gives CASTGGGGETQYF.

The chain recombines TRBV19 with TRBJ1-6; D might be TRBD1 (6 bases). V was pared by 4 bases and J by 4 bases, with 8 bases between. CDR1 is LNHDA, CDR2 SQIVND, per germline (reference sequence). CDR3 length: 14 amino acids. The CDR3: CASSTDSYNSPLHF. The CDR3 bases are TGTGCCAGTAGTACGGACAGTTATAATTCACCCCTCCACTTT.

The chain links TRBV5-1 to TRBJ1-4; no clear D. Germline CDR1 reads SGHRS; CDR2 reads YFSETQ. The CDR3 is 16 residues long. V was cut by 0 bases and J by 2 bases, with 11 bases left in between. The CDR3 region has the DNA TGCGCCAGCAGCTTGGCCCCGGGTGGGACTAATGAAAAACTGTTTTTT. It codes for CASSLAPGGTNEKLFF. The whole variable domain, remainder taken from reference TRBV5-1 and TRBJ1-4, is KAGVTQTPRYLIKTRGQQVTLSCSPISGHRSVSWYQQTPGQGLQFLFEYFSETQRNKGNFPGRFSGRQFSNSRSEMNVSTLELGDSALYLCASSLAPGGTNEKLFFGSGTQLSVL.

J is TRBJ1-3 and V is TRBV9; D might be TRBD1 (5 bases). V lost 0 bases and J lost 8, with 12 bases in between. The CDR3 runs to 14 residues. The germline V gene encodes CDR1 SGDLS and CDR2 YYNGEE. CDR3 DNA: TGTGCCAGCAGCGTAGGTCGGGGGATTGACACCATATATTTT. As protein: CASSVGRGIDTIYF.

There are a few counts of this clone. The J gene is TRBJ2-1, the V gene TRBV5-5, with TRBD2 matching over 9 bases. This CDR3 is 15 amino acids long. Germline lookup yields CDR1 SGHKS and CDR2 YYEKEE (reference sequence). V shed 1 base and J 4 bases; nucleotides not matched to a gene: 3. CDR3 sequence (DNA): TGTGCCAGCAGCTTGAAGCTAGCGGGGTACAATGAGCAGTTCTTC. This sequence encodes CASSLKLAGYNEQFF.

DNA of the CDR3: TGTGCCAGCAGCGTAGGGGGGGCTGTTAATTCACCCCTCCACTTT. It translates to CASSVGGAVNSPLHF. This chain joins TRBV9 and TRBJ1-6; a possible D gene is TRBD1 (6 bases). The CDR3 has 15 residues. Germline V gene data show CDR1 as SGDLS and CDR2 as YYNGEE. The V and J ends lost 0 bases and 6 bases respectively, with 10 bases between them. The full variable domain, rest sourced from reference TRBV9 and TRBJ1-6, is DSGVTQTPKHLITATGQRVTLRCSPRSGDLSVYWYQQSLDQGLQFLIQYYNGEERAKGNILERFSAQQFPDLHSELNLSSLELGDSALYFCASSVGGAVNSPLHFGNGTRLTVT.

The chain uses TRBV6-5 and TRBJ1-3; perhaps TRBD1 as D (6 bases). The CDR3 runs 16 residues. The V end was cut by 0 bases, the J end by 0 bases, with 9 bases between. Per germline, CDR1 MNHEY and CDR2 SVGAGI. The CDR3 region has the DNA TGTGCCAGCAGTTACTCGGGGGCCAGCTCTGGAAACACCATATATTTT. This encodes CASSYSGASSGNTIYF.

The chain carries TRBV2 and TRBJ2-4; 12 nucleotides line up with TRBD2. The CDR3 runs to 16 residues. Trimming at V came to 5 bases and at J to 7 bases, leaving 9 bases not matched to a gene. The V gene's germline CDR1 is SNHLY and CDR2 FYNNEI. The CDR3 region has the DNA TGTGCCAGCAGTTACCCTAGCGGGGGGGCGGAGAACATTCAGTACTTC. It is translated as CASSYPSGGAENIQYF.

The table lists this clone with a count of one. The chain uses TRBV2 and TRBJ2-7; D gene uncertain. V was shortened by 6 bases and J by 7 bases, with 7 bases between the two germline ends. Germline V gene sequence: CDR1 SNHLY, CDR2 FYNNEI. The CDR3 sequence is 10 residues long. The CDR3 DNA is TGTGCCAGCAGCGGGTTGGAGCAGTACTTC. Translated: CASSGLEQYF.

Written as DNA, the CDR3 is TGTGCCAGCTCACCACCTGCTGGTCTACAGGCCACTGAAGCTTTCTTT. Translation: CASSPPAGLQATEAFF. J is TRBJ1-1 and V is TRBV18, with D perhaps matching TRBD1 (5 bases). CDR1 is KGHSH, CDR2 LQKENI, per germline. The CDR3 totals 16 residues. With 0 bases removed from V and 4 bases from J, the gap between germline ends came to 15 bases.

The J gene is TRBJ2-3, the V gene TRBV7-8; D remains ambiguous. V shed 0 bases and J shed 0 bases, with 4 bases lying between them. CDR1 is SGHVS and CDR2 is FQNEAQ in the germline V gene. This CDR3 comprises 14 residues. CDR3 sequence (DNA): TGTGCCAGCAGCTTAGCGGCTAGCACAGATACGCAGTATTTT. Residues: CASSLAASTDTQYF.

The gene calls are TRBV6-5 and TRBJ1-2; possible D gene TRBD1, 5 bases. The germline V and J ends were trimmed by 4 bases and 4 bases, with 19 bases remaining between them. Germline-derived CDR1 and CDR2 are MNHEY and SVGAGI. CDR3 length: 16 residues. The CDR3 spells CASSSHSGGYRYGYTF. The CDR3 nucleotides read TGTGCCAGCAGTTCCCACTCGGGGGGATATCGCTATGGCTACACCTTC.

The chain uses TRBV6-4 and TRBJ2-3; D is possibly TRBD1 (5 bases). The germline V and J ends were trimmed by 5 bases and 9 bases, with 21 bases remaining between them. Looked up from germline, CDR1 is MRHNA and CDR2 is SNTAGT. The CDR3 is 15 residues long. CDR3 nucleotide sequence: TGTGCCAGCAGTCCAGCCCCGGACGGCAAGGGGACGCAGTATTTT. Translation gives CASSPAPDGKGTQYF.